What follows are 9 T cell receptor beta chains derived from one specimen sequenced in a study of blood T cell repertoires in COVID-19. Profiling relied on immunoSEQ multiplex PCR, and the TCRdb table lists in-frame clones only, not all of them. The data contain about 260,000 clones, more than 70% of them seen just once; the ten biggest clones take up around 10%. The source material was peripheral blood. All receptors derive from a woman aged 25 to 45 with COVID-19, enrolled during active disease.

J is TRBJ2-1 and V is TRBV27; weak D call: TRBD2 (6 bases). Germline CDR1 and CDR2: MNHEY and SMNVEV (reference sequence). The CDR3 runs to 12 residues. V was shortened by 7 bases and J by 5 bases, with 9 bases between the two germline ends. In DNA, the CDR3 is TGTGCCAGCATAGCGGAGAACAATGAGCAGTTCTTC. It is translated as CASIAENNEQFF.

CDR3 region: CASSDILREVEKTDTQYF. In DNA form, the CDR3 reads TGTGCCAGCAGTGACATCTTGCGGGAGGTCGAGAAGACAGATACGCAGTATTTT. The genes are TRBV6-4 and TRBJ2-3, with 8 bases identical to TRBD2. The CDR3 spans 18 residues. V was pared by 2 bases and J by 3 bases, with 13 bases of the junction left unmatched. Germline CDR1 reads MRHNA; CDR2 reads SNTAGT.

The CDR3 coding sequence is TGTGCCAGTAGTATGGCCCAGGGTCCGGATTCACCCCTCCACTTT. It translates to CASSMAQGPDSPLHF. The rearrangement joins TRBV19 to TRBJ1-6; TRBD1 might be the D (5 bases). Looked up from germline, CDR1 is LNHDA and CDR2 is SQIVND (reference sequence). CDR3 length: 15 residues. Between the trimmed V and J ends, which lost 3 bases and 8 bases, there was a span of 14 bases. Variable domain in full (rest from reference TRBV19 and TRBJ1-6): DGGITQSPKYLFRKEGQNVTLSCEQNLNHDAMYWYRQDPGQGLRLIYYSQIVNDFQKGDIAEGYSVSREKKESFPLTVTSAQKNPTAFYLCASSMAQGPDSPLHFGNGTRLTVT.

The chain links TRBV21-1 to TRBJ2-4; whether TRBD2, the table's D call, matches the DNA was not checked. TRBV21-1 is recorded as a pseudogene. This CDR3 contains 17 residues. The CDR3 DNA reads TGTGCCAGCAGCCCGGGCCTAGCGGGTCTAGCCAAAAACATTCAGTACTTC. Translated: CASSPGLAGLAKNIQYF.

This chain connects TRBV27 to TRBJ1-5, with D tentatively TRBD1 (6 bases). Trimming left V 3 bases short and J 2 bases short, with 8 bases between. Germline loops: CDR1 MNHEY, CDR2 SMNVEV (reference sequence). The CDR3 has 14 amino acids. In nucleotides, the CDR3 is TGTGCCAGCAGTTTTAGACAGGGCAATCAGCCCCAGCATTTT. Translating it yields CASSFRQGNQPQHF.

The chain recombines TRBV11-2 with TRBJ2-1; 9 bases match TRBD2. The germline gives CDR1 SGHAT, CDR2 FQNNGV. This CDR3 is 15 amino acids long. Trimming at V came to 5 bases and at J to 9 bases, leaving 11 bases not matched to a gene. The CDR3 spells CASSLGRGGQGEQFF. CDR3 sequence (DNA): TGTGCCAGCAGCCTCGGGCGGGGGGGTCAGGGTGAGCAGTTCTTC.

V gene TRBV28 combines with J gene TRBJ2-7, with unresolved D. The germline gives CDR1 MDHEN, CDR2 SYDVKM. Trimming stripped 6 bases from V and 11 bases from J, with 17 bases between. This CDR3 contains 12 residues. CDR3 in DNA: TGTGCCAGCAGCTCCACACTGGGCTGGGAGTACTTC. Encoded protein: CASSSTLGWEYF.

The chain combines TRBV6-5 with TRBJ2-7, with a tentative D call TRBD1 (6 bases). The length of the CDR3 is 14 residues. V lost 4 bases and J 2 bases, leaving 12 bases between the germline ends. Germline loops: CDR1 MNHEY, CDR2 SVGAGI. CDR3 in DNA: TGTGCCAGCAGTTTGGGACATCCGACCTACGAGCAGTACTTC. It codes for CASSLGHPTYEQYF.

This clone showed up just once. This chain uses TRBV6-5 with TRBJ2-1; D may be TRBD2 (6 bases). This CDR3 contains 15 residues. The germline V gene encodes CDR1 MNHEY and CDR2 SVGAGI. V lost 6 bases and J 4 bases, leaving 16 bases between the germline ends. The CDR3 DNA is TGTGCCAGCAGCGCCGGGGGAAAGACTTACAATGAGCAGTTCTTC. Protein product: CASSAGGKTYNEQFF.